Below, 29 T cell receptor beta chains from the same sample are listed, as sequenced in a study of T-cell reconstitution after alpha-beta-depleted transplantation in children. Unique molecular identifiers featured in how the TCRbeta library was prepared. Via MiXCR, TCRdb re-called the PCR reads, giving one row per CDR3 protein. The sample comprises approximately 420,000 distinct CDR3 sequences, roughly 11% of which are singletons, and over 4.5% rests with the top ten. This specimen was PBMCs from the stem cell graft donor, taken from the stem cell graft. The receptors were gathered from a human donor who donated a stem cell graft to a child with acute myeloid leukemia.

The rearrangement links TRBV20-1 to TRBJ2-2; the D is unclear. Germline lookup yields CDR1 DFQATT and CDR2 SNEGSKA (reference sequence). V was cut by 5 bases and J by 7 bases, with 11 bases left in between. The CDR3 runs to 12 residues. The CDR3 DNA follows: TGCAGTGCTGCCCGGGTGGTCGGGGAGCTGTTTTTT. Translating it yields CSAARVVGELFF.

This clonotype showed up just a few times. The CDR3 protein is CASSLWGEQFF. CDR3 DNA: TGTGCCAGCAGCTTATGGGGTGAGCAGTTCTTC. The rearrangement uses TRBV7-2 and TRBJ2-1; D ambiguous. Germline V CDR1 and CDR2: SGHTA, FQGNSA. Trimming pared 2 bases from V and 9 bases from J, leaving 5 bases between. The CDR3 runs 11 residues.

The chain is built from TRBV5-1 and TRBJ2-1, with 10 bases fitting TRBD2. Looked up from germline, CDR1 is SGHRS and CDR2 is YFSETQ. V was pared by 1 base and J by 5 bases, with 6 bases of the junction left unmatched. CDR3 length: 16 residues. The CDR3 nucleotides are TGCGCCAGCAGCTTGCCTAGCGGGGGTCGGGACAATGAGCAGTTCTTC. It codes for CASSLPSGGRDNEQFF. Combining the CDR3 with reference TRBV5-1 and TRBJ2-1 gives the whole variable domain KAGVTQTPRYLIKTRGQQVTLSCSPISGHRSVSWYQQTPGQGLQFLFEYFSETQRNKGNFPGRFSGRQFSNSRSEMNVSTLELGDSALYLCASSLPSGGRDNEQFFGPGTRLTVL.

This chain links TRBV3-1 with TRBJ2-2; 8 bases are a match to TRBD1. Germline V gene lookup returns CDR1 LGHDT and CDR2 YNNKEL (reference sequence). V dropped 3 bases and J dropped 6; count of bases not matched to a gene: 9. This CDR3 is built from 16 residues. The CDR3 DNA is TGTGCCAGCAGCCAGGTTCAAACAGGGGGTGCCGGGGAGCTGTTTTTT. Translation gives CASSQVQTGGAGELFF.

This clonotype has more than one count but fewer than ten. V and J are TRBV5-8 and TRBJ1-5; 8 bases map to TRBD1. CDR3 length equals 15 residues. Germline V lookup: CDR1 SGHTS, CDR2 YDEGEE. Trimming at V came to 5 bases and at J to 4 bases, leaving 8 bases not matched to a gene. CDR3 nucleotides: TGTGCCAGCAGGGGAGGACAGGGAAGGAATCAGCCCCAGCATTTT. It translates to CASRGGQGRNQPQHF.

This rearrangement joins TRBV5-6 to TRBJ1-2; 8 bases map to TRBD1. Germline V gene data show CDR1 as SGHDT and CDR2 as YYEEEE. V gave up 3 bases and J gave up 5 bases; unmatched junction bases: 12. The CDR3 consists of 16 residues. The DNA of the CDR3 is TGTGCCAGCAGCTCGCCATCCGGACAGGGTAGATATGGCTACACCTTC. This encodes CASSSPSGQGRYGYTF.

The V call is TRBV12-3 or TRBV12-4, the J call TRBJ2-7; D unclear. The CDR3 length is 13 residues. V was clipped by 5 bases and J by 1 base, with 9 bases between them. CDR3 sequence (DNA): TGTGCCAGCAGTCCCGTCTATTCCTACGAGCAGTACTTC. Translation gives CASSPVYSYEQYF.

This clonotype showed up just a few times. This sequence joins TRBV6-5 and TRBJ2-3; weak D call: TRBD1 (6 bases). The germline gives CDR1 MNHEY, CDR2 SVGAGI. With 2 bases removed from V and 5 bases from J, the gap between germline ends came to 11 bases. The CDR3 consists of 14 residues. CDR3 sequence reads: CASSYVQGKDTQYF. CDR3 in DNA: TGTGCCAGCAGTTACGTACAGGGAAAAGATACGCAGTATTTT.

The table lists this clonotype with a few counts. The chain links TRBV7-9 to TRBJ2-1, with 11 bases that match TRBD2. This CDR3 has 15 amino acids. CDR1 is SEHNR, CDR2 FQNEAQ, per germline (reference sequence). V was pared by 5 bases and J by 6 bases, with 6 bases of the junction left unmatched. CDR3 sequence reads: CASSRGTSGGNEQFF. The CDR3 DNA follows: TGTGCCAGCAGCCGGGGGACTAGCGGAGGCAATGAGCAGTTCTTC.

This clonotype was observed at least ten times. The V gene is TRBV5-1, the J gene TRBJ1-2; tentative D call: TRBD1 (6 bases). Trimming removed 5 bases from V and 2 bases from J, with 13 bases in between. This CDR3 has 14 amino acids. Germline CDR1 reads SGHRS; CDR2 reads YFSETQ. The CDR3 loop is CASRTGVSNYGYTF. In DNA form, the CDR3 reads TGCGCCAGCAGGACAGGAGTCTCCAACTATGGCTACACCTTC.

The sample holds a few counts of this clonotype. The chain has TRBV11-2 and TRBJ2-7, with a weak D call TRBD1 (5 bases). CDR1 and CDR2 from the germline V gene are SGHAT and FQNNGV. The V gene lost 3 bases and the J gene lost 3 bases, with 9 bases spanning the gap. The CDR3 loop spans 13 amino acids. CDR3 coding DNA: TGTGCCAGCAGCTTTGAGACAGTCTACGAGCAGTACGTC. Its translation is CASSFETVYEQYV.

The V gene is TRBV6-5, the J gene TRBJ1-4; D unresolved. Trimming removed 5 bases at V and 2 bases at J, with 12 bases between. Per germline, CDR1 MNHEY and CDR2 SVGAGI. This CDR3 spans 15 amino acids. The CDR3 DNA reads as TGTGCCAGCAGTCTAACTCCGGGCACTAATGAAAAACTGTTTTTT. Its protein product is CASSLTPGTNEKLFF.

This sequence joins TRBV19 and TRBJ1-2, with no clear D. V lost 6 bases and J lost 4, with 18 bases in between. CDR3 length: 15 amino acids. Germline V gene lookup returns CDR1 LNHDA and CDR2 SQIVND (reference sequence). The CDR3 sequence: CASRPGSPMTYGYTF. The CDR3 nucleotides read TGTGCCAGTAGGCCCGGGTCGCCGATGACCTATGGCTACACCTTC.

There are a few counts of this clonotype. The V gene is TRBV7-2, the J gene TRBJ1-2, with 9 bases fitting TRBD1. J gave up 4 bases and V 3 bases, and 3 bases lay outside the gene matches. CDR3 length: 14 amino acids. CDR1 SGHTA and CDR2 FQGNSA come from the germline V gene. This chain's CDR3 is CASSLTGGIYGYTF. CDR3 coding DNA: TGTGCCAGCAGCTTGACAGGGGGTATCTATGGCTACACCTTC.

This clonotype appeared many times. The chain carries TRBV6-2 or TRBV6-3 and TRBJ1-1; D remains ambiguous. The CDR3 spans 11 residues. Germline CDR1 and CDR2: MNHEY and SVGEGT. V lost 4 bases and J 7 bases, leaving 7 bases between the germline ends. CDR3: CASSSAREAFF. The CDR3 nucleotides are TGTGCCAGCAGTTCGGCACGTGAAGCTTTCTTT.

The rearrangement joins TRBV10-2 to TRBJ2-1, with D tentatively TRBD2 (5 bases). The CDR3 has 15 residues. Trimming removed 6 bases from V and 4 bases from J, with 16 bases in between. The germline V gene encodes CDR1 WSHSY and CDR2 SAAADI. CDR3 nucleotide sequence: TGCGCCAGCAGGCCAGAGGGCTGGGGATACAATGAGCAGTTCTTC. Residues: CASRPEGWGYNEQFF.

V usage is TRBV6-6 and J usage is TRBJ1-5; 7 bases are shared with TRBD1. Trimming removed 6 bases from V and 9 bases from J; junction bases left unmatched: 11. There are 14 residues in the CDR3. Germline CDR1 is MNHNY and CDR2 is SVGAGI (reference sequence). The CDR3 protein is CASRDGQVISPQHF. The CDR3 DNA reads as TGTGCCAGCAGGGACGGACAGGTGATCTCGCCCCAGCATTTT.

The chain links TRBV7-3 to TRBJ2-1; D not certain. The CDR3 extends over 13 amino acids. Germline CDR1 is SGHTA and CDR2 is FQGTGA. Trimming took off 0 bases at V and 8 bases at J, with 8 bases between the two ends. The CDR3 sequence: CASSLTIRDEQFF. Here the CDR3 DNA reads TGTGCCAGCAGCTTAACAATCCGGGATGAGCAGTTCTTC.

The gene calls are TRBV28 and TRBJ2-7; D gene ambiguous. The CDR3 contains 16 residues. The germline V gene encodes CDR1 MDHEN and CDR2 SYDVKM. The V gene lost 6 bases and the J gene lost 1 base, with 19 bases spanning the gap. CDR3 sequence: CASSRRPVGLSYEQYF. The DNA for the CDR3 is TGTGCCAGCAGCCGCCGGCCGGTAGGGTTATCCTACGAGCAGTACTTC. The variable domain in full, with the rest retrieved from reference TRBV28 and TRBJ2-7, is DVKVTQSSRYLVKRTGEKVFLECVQDMDHENMFWYRQDPGLGLRLIYFSYDVKMKEKGDIPEGYSVSREKKERFSLILESASTNQTSMYLCASSRRPVGLSYEQYFGPGTRLTVT.

This clonotype has at least ten counts. The chain links TRBV4-1 to TRBJ2-7; no clear D. Germline-derived CDR1 and CDR2 are MGHRA and YSYEKL. V lost 1 base, J lost 3 bases, and 10 bases lay in between. This CDR3 is 14 amino acids long. The CDR3 protein is CASSQVGTYYEQYF. CDR3 sequence (DNA): TGCGCCAGCAGCCAAGTCGGAACATACTACGAGCAGTACTTC.

The table lists this clonotype with many counts. The chain recombines TRBV5-1 with TRBJ2-7; TRBD2 matches at 8 bases. Germline V CDR1 and CDR2: SGHRS, YFSETQ. V lost 0 bases to trimming and J lost 7 bases; unmatched junction nucleotides: 9. This CDR3 region has 15 residues. Here the CDR3 reads CASSLALAGNSEQYF. CDR3 DNA: TGCGCCAGCAGCTTGGCCTTAGCGGGAAATAGTGAGCAGTACTTC. Filled out from reference TRBV5-1 and TRBJ2-7, the complete variable domain reads KAGVTQTPRYLIKTRGQQVTLSCSPISGHRSVSWYQQTPGQGLQFLFEYFSETQRNKGNFPGRFSGRQFSNSRSEMNVSTLELGDSALYLCASSLALAGNSEQYFGPGTRLTVT.

The chain joins TRBV7-3 to TRBJ1-5, with 8 bases matching TRBD1. This CDR3 spans 19 amino acids. Germline V gene data show CDR1 as SGHTA and CDR2 as FQGTGA. V shed 5 bases and J 2 bases; nucleotides not matched to a gene: 17. The CDR3 sequence is CASSGMGQGAPRGNQPQHF. In DNA form, the CDR3 reads TGTGCCAGCAGCGGGATGGGTCAGGGGGCCCCCAGGGGCAATCAGCCCCAGCATTTT.

At least ten counts were recorded for this clonotype. This chain joins TRBV4-1 and TRBJ1-4; D perhaps matches TRBD1 (5 bases). The CDR3 has 16 residues. Germline V gives CDR1 MGHRA, CDR2 YSYEKL. Trimming shortened V by 0 bases and J by 8 bases, and 16 bases separated the two germline ends. The CDR3 DNA sequence: TGCGCCAGCAGCCAAGATGGGAGGGGCGCTGGGGAAAAACTGTTTTTT. Its protein is CASSQDGRGAGEKLFF.

This clonotype was seen only a few times. The chain combines TRBV20-1 with TRBJ1-1; D remains ambiguous. Germline V gene lookup returns CDR1 DFQATT and CDR2 SNEGSKA (reference sequence). This CDR3 contains 13 residues. V lost 1 base and J lost 5, with 11 bases in between. The CDR3 sequence is CSARVPGGTEAFF. The CDR3 DNA sequence: TGCAGTGCTAGAGTACCAGGAGGTACTGAAGCTTTCTTT.

There are a few counts of this clonotype. V and J are TRBV4-2 and TRBJ1-4; 7 bases are shared with TRBD1. CDR1 is LGHNA and CDR2 is YNFKEQ in the germline V gene. Unmatched junction bases numbered 10, after V lost 4 bases and J lost 8 bases. The CDR3 length is 15 residues. CDR3 DNA: TGTGCCAGCAGCCCCGCGGGAGACAGGGAGGAAAAACTGTTTTTT. Translated: CASSPAGDREEKLFF.

The chain joins TRBV10-3 to TRBJ1-2; possible D gene TRBD1, 6 bases. The CDR3 has 15 amino acids. Trimming removed 6 bases at V and 2 bases at J, with 16 bases between. The V gene's germline CDR1 is ENHRY and CDR2 SYGVKD. This CDR3 reads CAISLNREGNYGYTF. CDR3 DNA sequence: TGTGCCATCAGCTTAAACAGGGAGGGCAACTATGGCTACACCTTC.

This clonotype was observed a few times. The chain couples TRBV18 to TRBJ2-1, with D perhaps matching TRBD1 (6 bases). Germline V lookup: CDR1 KGHSH, CDR2 LQKENI. The CDR3 consists of 15 residues. V lost 0 bases, J lost 7 bases, and 13 bases lay in between. CDR3 protein: CASSPPGGGLNEQFF. CDR3 nucleotides: TGTGCCAGCTCACCACCAGGGGGTGGTTTGAATGAGCAGTTCTTC.

The table lists this clonotype with many counts. In DNA, the CDR3 is TGTGCCAGCAGCGCGAGGGACAGGGGGCGGACTGAAGCTTTCTTT. It specifies CASSARDRGRTEAFF. The chain has TRBV11-1 and TRBJ1-1, with 12 bases fitting TRBD1. The J segment lost 5 bases and the V segment lost 5 bases, leaving 6 bases of the junction unmatched. The CDR3 covers 15 residues. CDR1 and CDR2 from the germline V gene are SGHAT and FQDESV (reference sequence).

The chain has TRBV5-1 and TRBJ2-1, with 9 bases lining up with TRBD2. The CDR3 consists of 15 residues. Trimming took 2 bases from V and 7 from J; bases not matched to a gene: 7. Germline CDR1 is SGHRS and CDR2 is YFSETQ. The CDR3 is CASSLIPTSGNEQFF. CDR3 DNA: TGCGCCAGCAGCTTAATACCGACTAGCGGAAATGAGCAGTTCTTC.